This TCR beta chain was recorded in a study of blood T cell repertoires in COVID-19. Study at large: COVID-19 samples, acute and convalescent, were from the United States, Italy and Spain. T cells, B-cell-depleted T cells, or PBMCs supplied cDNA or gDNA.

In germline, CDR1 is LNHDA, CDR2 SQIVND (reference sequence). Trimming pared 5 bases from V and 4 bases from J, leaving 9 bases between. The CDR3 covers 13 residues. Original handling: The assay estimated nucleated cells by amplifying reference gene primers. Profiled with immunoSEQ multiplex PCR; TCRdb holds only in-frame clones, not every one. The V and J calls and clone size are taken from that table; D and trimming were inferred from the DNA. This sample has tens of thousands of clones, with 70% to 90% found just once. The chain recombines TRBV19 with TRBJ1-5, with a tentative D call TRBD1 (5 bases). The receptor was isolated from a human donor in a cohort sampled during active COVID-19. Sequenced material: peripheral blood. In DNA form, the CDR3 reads TGTGCCAGTAGTGGGGCCCTAAATCAGCCCCAGCATTTT. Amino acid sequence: CASSGALNQPQHF.